A selection of T cell receptor beta chains follows, all from one sample in a study of T cells after yellow fever vaccination. TCRdb ran MiXCR on the 5' RACE reads and lists one entry per CDR3 protein. The sample has approximately 300,000 distinct CDR3 sequences; about 10% are singletons. Sequenced material: CD4+ T cells sorted from PBMCs, taken 45 days after the yellow fever booster vaccination. The receptors derive from a man in his late teens or twenties who received the YFV17D yellow fever vaccine. The CDR3 runs from the conserved cysteine through the conserved F or W. The D gene is left open where the match is weak. Size values are once, few and many counts, or a class for expanded clones, and some rows have none.

j_gene,v_gene,abundance,d_gene,CDR3nt,CDR3aa
TRBJ1-3,TRBV28,-,TRBD1,TGTGCCAGCCGGGACAGGGGCAGAAACACCATATATTTT,CASRDRGRNTIYF
TRBJ2-4,TRBV13,few,-,TGTGCCAGCAGCCGTAAGATTGGCAAAAACATTCAGTACTTC,CASSRKIGKNIQYF
TRBJ1-2,TRBV7-9,-,-,TGTGCCAGCAGCGCACCAGGGACTGCTAACTATGGCTACACCTTC,CASSAPGTANYGYTF
TRBJ1-1,TRBV29-1,-,-,TGCAGCGTTGGACCGTCCCACCGGGGTGCAGCTTTCTTT,CSVGPSHRGAAFF
TRBJ2-1,TRBV5-4,many,-,TGTGCCAGCAGCTTGGCCGGGAATGAGCAGTTCTTC,CASSLAGNEQFF
TRBJ2-3,TRBV4-2,few,-,TGTGCCAGCAGCCAAGATCTATACGGGGGCACAGATACGCAGTATTTT,CASSQDLYGGTDTQYF
TRBJ2-2,TRBV28,-,TRBD2,TGTGCCAGCAGTCGGACTAGCGAGAACACCGGGGAGCTGTTTTTT,CASSRTSENTGELFF
TRBJ1-1,TRBV6-2/TRBV6-3,-,-,TGTGCCAGCAGCCAGGGTACACTAGCTTTCTTT,CASSQGTLAFF
TRBJ1-6,TRBV4-2,few,TRBD1,TGTGCCAGCAGCCAAGTGGACAGGGCTTCACCCCTCCACTTT,CASSQVDRASPLHF
TRBJ1-5,TRBV7-9,few,-,TGTGCCAGCAGCTTCGGGTTTCAGCCCCAGCATTTT,CASSFGFQPQHF
TRBJ1-1,TRBV6-2/TRBV6-3,few,-,TGTGCCAGCAGTTTTGGCGGGCGGTTGGACACTGAAGCTTTCTTT,CASSFGGRLDTEAFF
TRBJ2-2,TRBV7-9,-,-,TGTGCCAGCAGCCCGATAACCGGGGAGCTGTTTTTT,CASSPITGELFF
TRBJ1-1,TRBV4-2,few,TRBD1,TGTGCCAGCAAACTGGAGGACAGGGAGAACACTGAAGCTTTCTTT,CASKLEDRENTEAFF
TRBJ1-2,TRBV7-2,-,-,TGTGCCAGCAGGGGGGGTCAAGCGGATGGCTACACCTTC,CASRGGQADGYTF
TRBJ1-2,TRBV15,few,TRBD1,TGTGCCACCAGCAGAGGGTCAGGGGGCGGGAGGAATGGCTACACCTTC,CATSRGSGGGRNGYTF
TRBJ1-1,TRBV6-2/TRBV6-3,once,-,TGTGCCAGCACGGACGTGTGGCAGGGCCGGGAAGCTTTCTTT,CASTDVWQGREAFF
TRBJ1-1,TRBV5-5,-,-,TGTGCCAGCAGCCTTCTATGGGGATACACTGAAGCTTTCTTT,CASSLLWGYTEAFF
TRBJ2-3,TRBV3-1,many,TRBD2,TGTGCCAGCAGCCAAGGGTCCGCTAGCGGGGGGTTAGATACGCAGTATTTT,CASSQGSASGGLDTQYF
TRBJ2-3,TRBV20-1,few,TRBD2,TGCAGTGCGACCCGCGGGGGGCCGTACACAGATACGCAGTATTTT,CSATRGGPYTDTQYF
TRBJ2-7,TRBV12-3/TRBV12-4,-,-,TGTGCCAGCAGCGCCCACTACGAGCAGTACTTC,CASSAHYEQYF
TRBJ1-1,TRBV29-1,many,-,TGCAGCGTTGCAGGGTACACTGAAGCTTTCTTT,CSVAGYTEAFF
TRBJ2-7,TRBV20-1,many,-,TGCAGTGCTCCGAAGGGGGGAAGCTACGAGCAGTACTTC,CSAPKGGSYEQYF
TRBJ1-2,TRBV7-9,many,TRBD1,TGTGCCAGCAGCTTAAACAGGGGGCGAACTAACTATGGCTACACCTTC,CASSLNRGRTNYGYTF
TRBJ2-1,TRBV5-1,-,TRBD2,TGCGCCAGCAGCAAGCGGGGGCCTAACAATGAGCAGTTCTTC,CASSKRGPNNEQFF
TRBJ2-1,TRBV7-2,many,TRBD2,TGTGCCAGCAGCCACCCTAGCGGGGGGGCGAATGAGCAGTTCTTC,CASSHPSGGANEQFF
TRBJ1-1,TRBV19,few,-,TGTGCCAGTAGTACATACCCTTCGGCTGAAGCTTTCTTT,CASSTYPSAEAFF
TRBJ1-1,TRBV27,few,-,TGTGCCAGCAGTTTACTGGCAACTGGGAGCACTGAAGCTTTCTTT,CASSLLATGSTEAFF
TRBJ1-5,TRBV14,few,-,TGTGCCAGCAGCCAAGATCTGAGAGGGAACAATCAGCCCCAGCATTTT,CASSQDLRGNNQPQHF
TRBJ1-4,TRBV9,few,-,TGTGCCAGCAGCGTCCAGCCAACTAATGAAAAACTGTTTTTT,CASSVQPTNEKLFF
TRBJ2-2,TRBV18,-,TRBD1,TGTGCCAGCTCACCCCGAGACAGGGGTGGTTCCGGGGAGCTGTTTTTT,CASSPRDRGGSGELFF
TRBJ2-5,TRBV20-1,-,TRBD2,TGCAGTGCCGAGGTGGGACTAGCGGGGCCACGGGGGACCCAGTACTTC,CSAEVGLAGPRGTQYF
TRBJ2-1,TRBV6-5,few,TRBD2,TGTGCCAGCAGTTACGGACTAGCGGGGGCCGAGGGCAATGAGCAGTTCTTC,CASSYGLAGAEGNEQFF
TRBJ2-3,TRBV5-1,many,TRBD1,TGCGCCAGCAGCGGGGGACAGGGGGCCGGAGATACGCAGTATTTT,CASSGGQGAGDTQYF
TRBJ1-2,TRBV18,-,TRBD1,TGTGCCAGCTCAAGACAGGGGGCCACCTATGGCTACACCTTC,CASSRQGATYGYTF
TRBJ1-6,TRBV4-3,few,-,TGCGCCAGCAGCCAAGATACGAGTAATTCCTATAATTCACCCCTCCACTTT,CASSQDTSNSYNSPLHF
TRBJ2-1,TRBV24-1,-,-,TGTGCCACCAGTGAGCCAGGGTTTCTCAATGAGCAGTTCTTC,CATSEPGFLNEQFF
TRBJ1-6,TRBV6-5,-,-,TGTGCCAGCAGGCAGGGAGGTTCACCCCTCCACTTT,CASRQGGSPLHF
TRBJ1-1,TRBV10-1,many,-,TGCGCCAGCCCTGCGCGGCAGAACACTGAAGCTTTCTTT,CASPARQNTEAFF
TRBJ2-4,TRBV15,-,TRBD1,TGTGCCACCAGCAGTGACAGGGGGGTAGCCAAAAACATTCAGTACTTC,CATSSDRGVAKNIQYF
TRBJ1-6,TRBV5-1,many,-,TGCGCCAGCAGCTTGCAACAGGGAGGTTCACCCCTCCACTTT,CASSLQQGGSPLHF
TRBJ2-3,TRBV20-1,-,TRBD2,TGCAGTGCCCCTCCAGCGGGGGGCAGCGCAGATACGCAGTATTTT,CSAPPAGGSADTQYF
TRBJ1-1,TRBV30,few,TRBD1,TGTGCCTGGGCGGAAGGGGGCTCAGCTTTCTTT,CAWAEGGSAFF
TRBJ2-1,TRBV6-6,-,TRBD2,TGTGCCAGCGGCCCCGGACTAGCGGGGGTTGTCTCCTACAATGAGCAGTTCTTC,CASGPGLAGVVSYNEQFF
TRBJ2-2,TRBV7-6,-,-,TGTGCCAGCAGCGCCGAAGGGAACGGGGAGCTGTTTTTT,CASSAEGNGELFF
TRBJ2-5,TRBV5-1,-,-,TGCGCCAGCAGCTTGAGTGTGGCGGAAGAGACCCAGTACTTC,CASSLSVAEETQYF
TRBJ1-5,TRBV7-8,-,-,TGTGCCAGCAGCTTCCTTCGTCGGCAGGACTTACATTATAGCAATCAGCCCCAGCATTTT,CASSFLRRQDLHYSNQPQHF
TRBJ1-2,TRBV18,few,-,TGTGCCAGCTCCCGAGGGGAAGCTGGCTATGGCTACACCTTC,CASSRGEAGYGYTF
TRBJ2-3,TRBV20-1,-,-,TGCAGTGCCCGGAAGACTAGCACAGATACGCAGTATTTT,CSARKTSTDTQYF
TRBJ1-1,TRBV19,many,TRBD1,TGTGCCAGTAGTATCCAGGGGGCGGACACTGAAGCTTTCTTT,CASSIQGADTEAFF
TRBJ2-5,TRBV20-1,-,TRBD1,TGCAGTGCTAGGGCGGGACAGGCTGGCGCAGTTCGGGAGACCCAGTACTTC,CSARAGQAGAVRETQYF
TRBJ2-4,TRBV6-1,-,-,TGTGCCAGCAGTGAAGCCTCGGATGGAAACATTCAGTACTTC,CASSEASDGNIQYF
TRBJ1-5,TRBV4-2,-,-,TGTGCCAGCAGCCAGGGAGGGTTGAGCAATCAGCCCCAGCATTTT,CASSQGGLSNQPQHF
TRBJ1-5,TRBV5-6,few,TRBD1,TGTGCCAGCAGCGCCCGGGACAGGGGCAATCAGCCCCAGCATTTT,CASSARDRGNQPQHF
TRBJ2-5,TRBV5-1,few,-,TGCGCCAGCAGCTTGGCCTGGGGGCTGGGCCAAGAGACCCAGTACTTC,CASSLAWGLGQETQYF
TRBJ1-5,TRBV3-1,-,-,TGTGCCAGCAGCCAAGATTCACTGATCAATCAGCCCCAGCATTTT,CASSQDSLINQPQHF